This is a list of T cell receptor beta chains from one sample in a study of shared clonotypes between healthy human individuals. The method was immunoSEQ multiplex PCR; TCRdb's version includes in-frame clones alone and lacks a portion of them. The sample carries about 380,000 clones, approximately 97% recorded once. Sequencing used memory CD8+ T cells sorted from blood. The receptors here all came from a young man in good health. The CDR3 runs from the conserved cysteine through the conserved F or W. D genes are given only for firm matches. The size entry is marked missing in some rows and otherwise reads once, few, many or a size class.

len | j_gene | abundance | d_gene | v_gene | CDR3aa | CDR3nt
16 | TRBJ1-3 | - | - | TRBV11-2 | CASLGQARRDGNTIYF | TGTGCCAGCTTGGGCCAAGCGAGAAGGGACGGAAACACCATATATTTT
13 | TRBJ1-2 | - | - | TRBV4-1 | CASSQDYYQGRTF | TGCGCCAGCAGCCAAGATTATTACCAGGGACGGACCTTC
16 | TRBJ1-2 | - | TRBD1 | TRBV5-1 | CASTPGTGQGGYGYTF | TGCGCCAGCACCCCGGGGACGGGACAGGGAGGCTATGGCTACACCTTC
15 | TRBJ2-7 | - | TRBD1 | TRBV6-5 | CASSYRGQGAYEQYF | TGTGCCAGCAGTTATAGGGGACAGGGGGCCTACGAGCAGTACTTC
14 | TRBJ2-3 | - | TRBD2 | TRBV6-5 | CASSKAGTSGTQYF | TGTGCCAGCAGCAAAGCCGGGACTAGCGGGACGCAGTATTTT
15 | TRBJ2-5 | - | TRBD2 | TRBV27 | CASSLLAGYQETQYF | TGTGCCAGCAGTTTACTAGCGGGATACCAAGAGACCCAGTACTTC
14 | TRBJ2-5 | - | TRBD2 | TRBV11-2 | CASSPRTSWETQYF | TGTGCCAGCAGCCCGAGGACTAGTTGGGAGACCCAGTACTTC
15 | TRBJ1-4 | - | - | TRBV15 | CATSRDKPTNEKLFF | TGTGCCACCAGCAGAGATAAGCCAACTAATGAAAAACTGTTTTTT
12 | TRBJ1-3 | - | - | TRBV6-4 | CASNLGGFTIYF | TGTGCCAGCAACCTTGGGGGGTTCACCATATATTTT
13 | TRBJ1-2 | once | - | TRBV6-1 | CASSVQHNYGYTF | TGTGCCAGCAGTGTCCAACATAACTATGGCTACACCTTC
15 | TRBJ2-7 | - | TRBD1 | TRBV4-2 | CASSPGQGGVYEQYF | TGTGCCAGCAGCCCCGGACAGGGGGGGGTTTACGAGCAGTACTTC
13 | TRBJ2-3 | - | - | TRBV7-3 | CASSGRTTDTQYF | TGTGCCAGCAGCGGCCGAACCACAGATACGCAGTATTTT
15 | TRBJ2-3 | once | TRBD2 | TRBV11-1 | CASSSGRALTDTQYF | TGTGCCAGCAGTAGCGGGAGGGCCCTCACAGATACGCAGTATTTT
10 | TRBJ1-4 | once | - | TRBV21-1 | CASRREKLFF | TGTGCCAGCAGACGAGAAAAACTGTTTTTT
14 | TRBJ2-2 | - | - | TRBV11-3 | CASSLDRGTGELFF | TGTGCCAGCAGCTTAGATCGGGGCACCGGGGAGCTGTTTTTT
11 | TRBJ2-7 | - | - | TRBV28 | CASKDTYEQYF | TGTGCCAGCAAGGATACCTACGAGCAGTACTTC
14 | TRBJ2-1 | - | TRBD2 | TRBV29-1 | CSADIAGTYNEQFF | TGCAGCGCCGATATAGCGGGTACCTACAATGAGCAGTTCTTC
18 | TRBJ2-7 | - | - | TRBV7-9 | CASSRLGSVTVRPYEQYF | TGTGCCAGCAGCCGACTAGGATCGGTTACAGTAAGGCCCTACGAGCAGTACTTC
16 | TRBJ1-5 | - | - | TRBV19 | CASSIVGVARHQPQHF | TGTGCCAGTAGTATAGTTGGGGTCGCCAGACATCAGCCCCAGCATTTT
15 | TRBJ2-3 | - | - | TRBV28 | CASYPSIGPTDTQYF | TGTGCCAGCTACCCCTCAATCGGGCCCACAGATACGCAGTATTTT
14 | TRBJ1-2 | - | TRBD1 | TRBV27 | CASSFVGTGYGYTF | TGTGCCAGCAGTTTTGTCGGGACAGGGTATGGCTACACCTTC
14 | TRBJ1-3 | - | - | TRBV7-9 | CASSLGSSGNTIYF | TGTGCCAGCAGCCTGGGCAGCTCTGGAAACACCATATATTTT
15 | TRBJ1-4 | - | - | TRBV30 | CAWSFLGGANEKLFF | TGTGCCTGGAGTTTCCTAGGGGGGGCTAATGAAAAACTGTTTTTT
11 | TRBJ2-3 | - | - | TRBV20-1 | CSGRGTDTQYF | TGCAGTGGTCGGGGCACAGATACGCAGTATTTT
13 | TRBJ2-7 | - | - | TRBV5-4 | CASSYAADLGQYF | TGTGCCAGCAGTTATGCGGCCGACTTGGGGCAGTACTTC
11 | TRBJ1-3 | few | - | TRBV20-1 | CSARQGNTIYF | TGCAGTGCTAGACAGGGAAACACCATATATTTT
15 | TRBJ2-1 | - | - | TRBV28 | CASSLGAGVSSEQFF | TGTGCCAGCAGTTTAGGGGCAGGGGTAAGCAGTGAGCAGTTCTTC
13 | TRBJ2-7 | - | - | TRBV5-4 | CASSFSRAYEQYF | TGTGCCAGCAGCTTCTCCAGGGCCTACGAGCAGTACTTC
12 | TRBJ1-2 | - | - | TRBV7-9 | CASSLADYGYTF | TGTGCCAGCAGCTTGGCGGACTATGGCTACACCTTC
15 | TRBJ2-7 | - | TRBD2 | TRBV11-2 | CASSRLAGPSYEQYF | TGTGCCAGCAGCAGACTAGCGGGGCCATCCTACGAGCAGTACTTC
16 | TRBJ2-3 | once | TRBD2 | TRBV4-1 | CASSQGVGAGEDTQYF | TGCGCCAGCAGCCAAGGGGTGGGAGCGGGAGAAGATACGCAGTATTTT
19 | TRBJ2-3 | - | - | TRBV5-6 | CASSLPREVLESRIDTQYF | TGTGCCAGCAGCTTGCCGAGAGAGGTCCTCGAATCTCGAATAGATACGCAGTATTTT
13 | TRBJ1-2 | few | - | TRBV9 | CASSVQGNRGYTF | TGTGCCAGCAGCGTCCAGGGTAATCGTGGCTACACCTTC
13 | TRBJ1-2 | - | - | TRBV6-1 | CASSGGGYYGYTF | TGTGCCAGCAGTGGGGGGGGGTACTATGGCTACACCTTC
16 | TRBJ1-1 | - | TRBD1 | TRBV28 | CATTRDRGPLNTEAFF | TGTGCCACCACACGGGACAGGGGACCCCTGAACACTGAAGCTTTCTTT
17 | TRBJ1-5 | - | TRBD1 | TRBV7-8 | CASSLEDRGRENQPQHF | TGTGCCAGCAGCTTAGAGGACAGGGGGCGGGAGAATCAGCCCCAGCATTTT
15 | TRBJ2-7 | - | TRBD2 | TRBV9 | CASSVAPAGAYEQYF | TGTGCCAGCAGCGTAGCTCCAGCGGGGGCCTACGAGCAGTACTTC
12 | TRBJ2-5 | - | - | TRBV19 | CASSGKTGSQYF | TGTGCCAGTAGTGGGAAAACTGGGTCCCAGTACTTC
15 | TRBJ2-6 | - | - | TRBV9 | CASSVGISGANVLTF | TGTGCCAGCAGCGTAGGTATCTCTGGGGCCAACGTCCTGACTTTC
18 | TRBJ2-6 | - | TRBD2 | TRBV5-6 | CASSRRTSGSSGANVLTF | TGTGCCAGCAGCAGAAGGACTAGCGGGAGCTCTGGGGCCAACGTCCTGACTTTC
14 | TRBJ2-7 | - | TRBD2 | TRBV19 | CASSIPGLVDEQYF | TGTGCCAGTAGTATCCCCGGACTAGTAGACGAGCAGTACTTC